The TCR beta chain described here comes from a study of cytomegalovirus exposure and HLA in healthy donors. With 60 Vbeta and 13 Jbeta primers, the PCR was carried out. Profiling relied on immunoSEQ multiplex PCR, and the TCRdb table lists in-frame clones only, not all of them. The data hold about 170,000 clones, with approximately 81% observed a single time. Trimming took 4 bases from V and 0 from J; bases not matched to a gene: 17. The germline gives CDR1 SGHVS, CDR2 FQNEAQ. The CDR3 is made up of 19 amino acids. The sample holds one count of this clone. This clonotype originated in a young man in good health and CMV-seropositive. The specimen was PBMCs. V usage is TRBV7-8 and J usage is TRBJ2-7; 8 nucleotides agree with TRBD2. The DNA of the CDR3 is TGTGCCAGCAGCTCCCCACGGTCGGCTAGCGGGCTTTACTCCTACGAGCAGTACTTC. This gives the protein CASSSPRSASGLYSYEQYF.